Sequencing of this T cell receptor beta chain was carried out in a study of Graves' ophthalmopathy and Graves' hyperthyroidism. This clonotype was observed many times. Its antigen is unknown. Study findings and constraints: Ophthalmopathy was separated from stable hyperthyroidism by a 13-signature model with roughly 90% sensitivity and 81.08% specificity.

RNA transcripts yielded amplified TCR beta CDR3 regions. RT-PCR with HTBI primers came first, then second-round multiplex PCR. TCRdb reprocessed the multiplex PCR reads via MiXCR and lists one record per CDR3 protein. This table holds about half a million distinct CDR3 sequences, approximately 15% found once. Trimming cost V 4 bases and J 6 bases, with 16 bases left between them. This CDR3 comprises 14 residues. Germline V gene data show CDR1 as SGHRS and CDR2 as YFSETQ. Sequencing used blood. The source of this sequence is a woman aged 25 to 39 with Graves' ophthalmopathy. V usage is TRBV5-1 and J usage is TRBJ1-1; D may be TRBD1 (6 bases). CDR3 sequence (DNA): TGCGCCAGCAGCCCGCAGACAGGACGCGCTGAAGCTTTCTTT. It codes for CASSPQTGRAEAFF.